This T cell receptor beta chain was documented in a study of human T cells and chemical hapten exposure. Study-wide background: Sensitization used 2% DPC on approximately 2 cm by approximately 2 cm upper inner arm skin. Study-wide results and limits: A positive correlation with patch test score was shown by PT1 expanded TCR counts.

In the study's own analysis: There were a median of roughly 100,000 TCRs per sample, with a range from roughly 20,000 to 750,000. A single record per CDR3 protein comes from TCRdb applying MiXCR to the RACE reads. Here the V and J calls rest on TCRdb's processing, not on the authors' analysis. Counted here are some 90,000 distinct CDR3 sequences, about an eighth occurring once; the ten biggest clones make up approximately 3.4%. Time point described: patch test 2, 6 weeks after DPC sensitization. The treatment was: therapeutic diphenylcyclopropenone sensitization with weekly scalp DPC. Participating donors were patients with alopecia, aged 18 to 70 years, considered appropriate candidates for DPC. V lost 4 bases and J lost 4, with 11 bases in between. CDR3 size: 14 residues. CDR1 is SGHTA, CDR2 FQGNSA, per germline. On this clonotype itself: Its antigen remains unidentified.

This sequence originates from a woman between 40 and 55 years old with alopecia areata. Some clones in this sample may be carry-over from other donors' samples. The sample in question was whole blood, obtained in connection with sensitization to the hapten diphenylcyclopropenone (DPC). The chain has TRBV7-2 and TRBJ2-1; a weak D match, TRBD2 (6 bases). The CDR3, as DNA: TGTGCCAGCAGCTCCCGCGGGGATTACAATGAGCAGTTCTTC. Protein: CASSSRGDYNEQFF.